This TCR beta chain comes out of a study of blood T cell repertoires in COVID-19. The wider study: Sources were T cells, B-cell-depleted T cells, or PBMCs; the material itself was cDNA or gDNA.

Germline V gives CDR1 GTSNPN, CDR2 SVGIG (reference sequence). CDR3 length: 12 amino acids. TCRdb's copy holds only in-frame clones and misses some; the assay was immunoSEQ multiplex PCR. The profile shows about 270,000 clones, about nine tenths of them singletons. On this clone: Compared with germline, one end of the junction differs, possibly owing to a read error.

The sample comprised PBMCs or T cells enriched from blood (not recorded which). This rearrangement joins TRBV30 to TRBJ2-5; D not resolved. The sequence was obtained from a woman in her 30s with acute COVID-19. The CDR3 DNA is TGTGCCTGGAGTGCAAAGAAAGAGGCCCAGTACTTC. Its translation: CAWSAKKEAQYF.